The rows below give T cell receptor beta chains drawn from one sample of a study of blood T cell repertoires in COVID-19. TCRdb keeps only in-frame clones here, not all; method: immunoSEQ multiplex PCR. This sample has approximately 400,000 clones, with around 88% found just once. Sequencing was done on a sample of peripheral blood. All receptors derive from a woman between 45 and 60 years old with COVID-19, enrolled during active disease. Each CDR3 is given with its conserved first and last residue. The D gene is left open where the match is weak. A clone size is listed for some rows: how often the clone was seen (once, few, many), or a class if it is expanded.

J gene | V gene | clone size | D gene | CDR3 DNA | CDR3 protein
TRBJ1-1 | TRBV12-3/TRBV12-4 | . | . | TGTGCCAGCAAACATAACACTGAAGCTTTCTTT | CASKHNTEAFF
TRBJ1-4 | TRBV6-6 | . | . | TGTGCCAGCAGTTACCAGGAGGGAGCAACTAATGAAAAACTGTTTTTT | CASSYQEGATNEKLFF
TRBJ2-3 | TRBV19 | . | . | TGTGCCAGTAGTATTAGAGCAGGGGGCACAGATACGCAGTATTTT | CASSIRAGGTDTQYF
TRBJ1-1 | TRBV27 | . | . | TGTGCCAGCAGCCAAAAGAACAGGTTTGAGAACACTGAAGCTTTCTTT | CASSQKNRFENTEAFF
TRBJ1-1 | TRBV3-1/TRBV3-2 | few | . | TGTGCCAGCAGCCAAGACGGAGGGGCCCCAACTGAAGCTTTCTTT | CASSQDGGAPTEAFF
TRBJ2-2 | TRBV10-2 | . | TRBD2 | TGCGCCAGCAGTGAGTCTGGGCTAGCGGGGGGGCAGACCGGGGAGCTGTTTTTT | CASSESGLAGGQTGELFF
TRBJ2-2 | TRBV5-6 | . | . | TGTGCCAGCAGCTCTTACAGAGGGACCGGGGAGCTGTTTTTT | CASSSYRGTGELFF
TRBJ2-7 | TRBV29-1 | . | TRBD1 | TGCAGCGTTGAAGGGGACAGGGGGCAATACGAGCAGTACTTC | CSVEGDRGQYEQYF
TRBJ1-2 | TRBV3-1/TRBV3-2 | once | . | TGTGCCAGCAGCCAAGGCAGTAACTATGGCTACACCTTC | CASSQGSNYGYTF
TRBJ1-6 | TRBV6-6 | . | TRBD1 | TGTGCCAGCAGCCGAACGGGCAGGGGGCAATATGATTCACCCCTCCACTTT | CASSRTGRGQYDSPLHF
TRBJ1-1 | TRBV19 | . | TRBD1 | TGTGCCAGTAGGGGACAGCCCATGAACACTGAAGCTTTCTTT | CASRGQPMNTEAFF
TRBJ1-2 | TRBV6-5 | . | . | TGTGCCAGCAGTCTACAACAGGGTATCTATGGCTACACCTTC | CASSLQQGIYGYTF
TRBJ1-5 | TRBV2 | . | . | TGTGCCAGCAGTGATCGGGGGGCGCCCAATCAGCCCCAGCATTTT | CASSDRGAPNQPQHF
TRBJ1-2 | TRBV30 | . | . | TGTGCCTGGAGGGGCGAGACCGATGATCTACATGGCTACACCTTC | CAWRGETDDLHGYTF
TRBJ2-7 | TRBV5-1 | . | . | TGCGCCAGCAGCTCCGCCGAACTGAGCTCCTACGAGCAGTACTTC | CASSSAELSSYEQYF
TRBJ1-1 | TRBV27 | . | . | TGTGCCAGCCGCGCGGGTTGGAACACTGAAGCTTTCTTT | CASRAGWNTEAFF
TRBJ1-2 | TRBV6-5 | . | TRBD1 | TGTGCCAGCAGTTACTCGCCGGGACAGGGACGATATGGCTACACCTTC | CASSYSPGQGRYGYTF
TRBJ2-1 | TRBV30 | . | TRBD1 | TGTGCCTGGAGGGACAGGGGGGATGAGCAGTTCTTC | CAWRDRGDEQFF
TRBJ1-1 | TRBV5-1 | once | . | TGCGCCAGCAGCTTGACGGGGGGTACTGAAGCTTTCTTT | CASSLTGGTEAFF
TRBJ2-7 | TRBV19 | . | . | TGTGCCAGTAGTATGCATCAGGGGTACTACGAGCAGTACTTC | CASSMHQGYYEQYF
TRBJ1-1 | TRBV5-1 | . | . | TGCGCCAGCAGCTTCGGGGGACAAGCTTTCTTT | CASSFGGQAFF
TRBJ1-5 | TRBV30 | . | TRBD1 | TGTGCCTGGAGCGAACCGGGACAGGGGACCCAGCCCCAGCATTTT | CAWSEPGQGTQPQHF
TRBJ1-2 | TRBV5-1 | . | . | TGCGCCAGCAGCTTATTCGGGGGAGGGAACTATGGCTACACCTTC | CASSLFGGGNYGYTF
TRBJ1-1 | TRBV27 | . | TRBD1 | TGTGCCAGCAGTTTATCGACAGGGGGCGACGGCGCTTTCTTT | CASSLSTGGDGAFF
TRBJ1-6 | TRBV6-5 | once | TRBD1 | TGTGCCAGCATAGGGACAGGGAATCATAATTCACCCCTCCACTTT | CASIGTGNHNSPLHF
TRBJ2-2 | TRBV19 | . | . | TGTGCCAGTAGTATGGGCCAAGGGGTCGGGGAGCTGTTTTTT | CASSMGQGVGELFF